The rows below give T cell receptor beta chains drawn from one sample of a study of blood T cells in healthy people across ages. TCRdb passed the 5' RACE reads through MiXCR, listing each CDR3 protein once. This table has about 1.6 million distinct CDR3 sequences, roughly 32% appearing once. The specimen was blood. The receptors were gathered from a woman under 40 in good health. CDR3s include the opening cysteine and the closing phenylalanine or tryptophan. The D gene is left open where the match is weak. Some rows mark clone size as missing; the rest say once, few, many or name a class of expanded clone.

16 | TRBJ2-3 | - | TRBV5-1 | - | CASSLDLGAYTDTQYF | TGCGCCAGCAGCTTAGATCTAGGGGCGTACACAGATACGCAGTATTTT
11 | TRBJ1-2 | - | TRBV29-1 | - | CSVDAEVGYTF | TGCAGCGTTGACGCAGAGGTTGGCTACACCTTC
17 | TRBJ2-5 | few | TRBV28 | TRBD2 | CASSLGPLAGGRETQYF | TGTGCCAGCAGCCTTGGCCCACTAGCGGGGGGACGAGAGACCCAGTACTTC
16 | TRBJ1-5 | - | TRBV2 | - | CASRDPDGRSNQPQHF | TGTGCCAGCAGAGATCCGGATGGGAGAAGCAATCAGCCCCAGCATTTT
14 | TRBJ1-2 | - | TRBV7-3 | - | CASSTSAGLVGYTF | TGTGCCAGCAGCACATCGGCAGGTCTTGTGGGCTACACCTTC
12 | TRBJ2-5 | few | TRBV20-1 | - | CSAPRRQETQYF | TGCAGTGCGCCCAGGCGTCAAGAGACCCAGTACTTC
15 | TRBJ2-1 | many | TRBV7-2 | TRBD2 | CASSLGLAGYNEQFF | TGCGCCAGCAGCCTTGGACTAGCGGGGTACAATGAGCAGTTCTTC
14 | TRBJ1-1 | - | TRBV20-1 | TRBD1 | CSARVRQGHPEAFF | TGCAGTGCTAGAGTGAGACAGGGCCACCCTGAAGCTTTCTTT
14 | TRBJ2-3 | - | TRBV20-1 | TRBD2 | CSGREGATWGTQYF | TGCAGTGGTCGGGAGGGCGCGACCTGGGGTACGCAGTATTTT
16 | TRBJ2-3 | - | TRBV5-1 | TRBD1 | CASSSRGGQGADTQYF | TGCGCCAGCAGCTCCAGGGGCGGACAGGGGGCAGATACGCAGTATTTT
13 | TRBJ1-5 | - | TRBV20-1 | - | CSASKGLYQPQHF | TGCAGTGCTAGTAAAGGGCTTTATCAGCCCCAGCATTTT
15 | TRBJ2-7 | - | TRBV20-1 | TRBD2 | CSATGREDISYEQYF | TGCAGTGCTACTGGGCGGGAGGATATCTCCTACGAGCAGTACTTC
18 | TRBJ2-7 | - | TRBV4-2 | TRBD2 | CASSPLGLAGGGLHEQYF | TGTGCCAGCAGCCCCTTGGGACTAGCGGGAGGAGGGCTCCACGAGCAGTACTTC
16 | TRBJ2-3 | - | TRBV9 | TRBD2 | CASSPTGLVRTDTQYF | TGTGCCAGCAGCCCTACTGGACTAGTCCGGACAGATACGCAGTATTTT
11 | TRBJ2-3 | - | TRBV5-1 | - | CVSSLSDTQYF | TGCGTCAGCAGCTTGTCGGATACGCAGTATTTT
11 | TRBJ1-1 | few | TRBV10-3 | - | CAIGGATEAFF | TGTGCCATCGGAGGGGCGACTGAAGCTTTCTTT
12 | TRBJ2-7 | many | TRBV29-1 | TRBD1 | CSVRDRNYEQYF | TGCAGCGTCCGGGACAGAAACTACGAGCAGTACTTC
14 | TRBJ2-1 | - | TRBV29-1 | - | CSVPRGESYNEQFF | TGCAGCGTCCCCCGCGGGGAGTCCTACAATGAGCAGTTCTTC
14 | TRBJ2-3 | - | TRBV20-1 | TRBD1 | CSAQTGLSTDTQYF | TGCAGTGCTCAGACAGGGCTTAGCACAGATACGCAGTATTTT
14 | TRBJ2-2 | few | TRBV4-1 | - | CASSQVHSTGELFF | TGCGCCAGCAGCCAAGTACACAGTACCGGGGAGCTGTTTTTT
15 | TRBJ2-5 | - | TRBV20-1 | TRBD2 | CSAKGVAGGRETQYF | TGCAGTGCAAAAGGGGTAGCGGGGGGGCGAGAGACCCAGTACTTC
13 | TRBJ2-3 | few | TRBV7-3 | - | CASSSDSGDTQYF | TGTGCCAGCAGCTCTGACAGTGGGGATACGCAGTATTTT
13 | TRBJ1-4 | few | TRBV29-1 | - | CSVEYPGVEKLFF | TGCAGCGTTGAATACCCCGGGGTCGAAAAACTGTTTTTT
14 | TRBJ1-2 | few | TRBV20-1 | TRBD1 | CSAATGVANYGYTF | TGCAGTGCCGCAACAGGGGTTGCTAACTATGGCTACACCTTC
12 | TRBJ2-3 | - | TRBV20-1 | - | CSFYAGTDTQYF | TGCAGTTTTTACGCGGGGACCGATACGCAGTATTTT
14 | TRBJ1-1 | - | TRBV29-1 | TRBD1 | CSVLDRARNTEAFF | TGCAGCGTTCTAGACAGGGCTCGGAACACTGAAGCTTTCTTT
14 | TRBJ1-3 | - | TRBV12-3/TRBV12-4 | - | CASRRDHQGNTIYF | TGTGCCAGCAGAAGGGACCATCAGGGAAACACCATATATTTT
13 | TRBJ2-7 | few | TRBV24-1 | - | CATSDNLSYEQYF | TGTGCCACCAGTGATAATTTATCCTACGAGCAGTACTTC
15 | TRBJ2-3 | few | TRBV4-1 | - | CASSQDLGTFDTQYF | TGCGCCAGCAGCCAAGATTTAGGGACCTTCGATACGCAGTATTTT
13 | TRBJ2-5 | few | TRBV20-1 | TRBD2 | CSAIAGGRETQYF | TGCAGTGCCATAGCGGGGGGGAGGGAGACCCAGTACTTC
13 | TRBJ2-2 | once | TRBV9 | - | CASSVESMEELFF | TGTGCCAGCAGCGTAGAGTCGATGGAAGAGCTGTTTTTT
14 | TRBJ1-1 | - | TRBV12-3/TRBV12-4 | - | CASSPSHRLDRAFF | TGTGCCAGCAGCCCATCCCACAGGCTCGATCGGGCTTTCTTT
16 | TRBJ2-7 | few | TRBV5-1 | - | CASSLDLQGILYEQYF | TGCGCCAGCAGCTTGGATCTCCAGGGAATCCTCTACGAGCAGTACTTC
15 | TRBJ1-1 | once | TRBV2 | - | CASRGTSLGGSEAFF | TGTGCCAGCAGGGGGACTTCTCTCGGGGGGTCTGAAGCTTTCTTT
14 | TRBJ2-1 | few | TRBV7-9 | - | CASSHPQTPNEQFF | TGTGCCAGCAGCCATCCCCAGACACCCAATGAGCAGTTCTTC
16 | TRBJ2-3 | few | TRBV28 | TRBD1 | CASRTVKGGHTDTQYF | TGTGCCAGCAGGACGGTTAAAGGGGGCCACACAGATACGCAGTATTTT
16 | TRBJ1-5 | few | TRBV21-1 | - | CASSKWGGQNNQPQHF | TGTGCCAGCAGCAAATGGGGGGGACAGAACAATCAGCCCCAGCATTTT
13 | TRBJ2-3 | many | TRBV29-1 | - | CSVEGGVTDTQYF | TGCAGCGTTGAAGGGGGGGTAACAGATACGCAGTATTTT
15 | TRBJ2-1 | - | TRBV7-2 | - | CASMSGGRTHNEQFF | TGTGCCAGCATGTCGGGTGGGAGAACCCACAATGAGCAGTTCTTC
15 | TRBJ2-3 | few | TRBV28 | - | CASSGDPAKGYTQYF | TGTGCCAGCAGTGGGGACCCAGCGAAGGGATATACGCAGTATTTT
13 | TRBJ2-7 | few | TRBV2 | - | CASSVQETHEQYF | TGTGCCAGCAGTGTGCAGGAGACCCACGAGCAGTACTTC
13 | TRBJ2-7 | - | TRBV28 | TRBD1 | CASIPGQGTGQYF | TGTGCCAGCATACCGGGACAGGGGACAGGGCAGTACTTC
14 | TRBJ1-5 | - | TRBV7-2 | - | CASSSRAVNQPQHF | TGTGCCAGCAGCTCCCGGGCCGTCAATCAGCCCCAGCATTTT